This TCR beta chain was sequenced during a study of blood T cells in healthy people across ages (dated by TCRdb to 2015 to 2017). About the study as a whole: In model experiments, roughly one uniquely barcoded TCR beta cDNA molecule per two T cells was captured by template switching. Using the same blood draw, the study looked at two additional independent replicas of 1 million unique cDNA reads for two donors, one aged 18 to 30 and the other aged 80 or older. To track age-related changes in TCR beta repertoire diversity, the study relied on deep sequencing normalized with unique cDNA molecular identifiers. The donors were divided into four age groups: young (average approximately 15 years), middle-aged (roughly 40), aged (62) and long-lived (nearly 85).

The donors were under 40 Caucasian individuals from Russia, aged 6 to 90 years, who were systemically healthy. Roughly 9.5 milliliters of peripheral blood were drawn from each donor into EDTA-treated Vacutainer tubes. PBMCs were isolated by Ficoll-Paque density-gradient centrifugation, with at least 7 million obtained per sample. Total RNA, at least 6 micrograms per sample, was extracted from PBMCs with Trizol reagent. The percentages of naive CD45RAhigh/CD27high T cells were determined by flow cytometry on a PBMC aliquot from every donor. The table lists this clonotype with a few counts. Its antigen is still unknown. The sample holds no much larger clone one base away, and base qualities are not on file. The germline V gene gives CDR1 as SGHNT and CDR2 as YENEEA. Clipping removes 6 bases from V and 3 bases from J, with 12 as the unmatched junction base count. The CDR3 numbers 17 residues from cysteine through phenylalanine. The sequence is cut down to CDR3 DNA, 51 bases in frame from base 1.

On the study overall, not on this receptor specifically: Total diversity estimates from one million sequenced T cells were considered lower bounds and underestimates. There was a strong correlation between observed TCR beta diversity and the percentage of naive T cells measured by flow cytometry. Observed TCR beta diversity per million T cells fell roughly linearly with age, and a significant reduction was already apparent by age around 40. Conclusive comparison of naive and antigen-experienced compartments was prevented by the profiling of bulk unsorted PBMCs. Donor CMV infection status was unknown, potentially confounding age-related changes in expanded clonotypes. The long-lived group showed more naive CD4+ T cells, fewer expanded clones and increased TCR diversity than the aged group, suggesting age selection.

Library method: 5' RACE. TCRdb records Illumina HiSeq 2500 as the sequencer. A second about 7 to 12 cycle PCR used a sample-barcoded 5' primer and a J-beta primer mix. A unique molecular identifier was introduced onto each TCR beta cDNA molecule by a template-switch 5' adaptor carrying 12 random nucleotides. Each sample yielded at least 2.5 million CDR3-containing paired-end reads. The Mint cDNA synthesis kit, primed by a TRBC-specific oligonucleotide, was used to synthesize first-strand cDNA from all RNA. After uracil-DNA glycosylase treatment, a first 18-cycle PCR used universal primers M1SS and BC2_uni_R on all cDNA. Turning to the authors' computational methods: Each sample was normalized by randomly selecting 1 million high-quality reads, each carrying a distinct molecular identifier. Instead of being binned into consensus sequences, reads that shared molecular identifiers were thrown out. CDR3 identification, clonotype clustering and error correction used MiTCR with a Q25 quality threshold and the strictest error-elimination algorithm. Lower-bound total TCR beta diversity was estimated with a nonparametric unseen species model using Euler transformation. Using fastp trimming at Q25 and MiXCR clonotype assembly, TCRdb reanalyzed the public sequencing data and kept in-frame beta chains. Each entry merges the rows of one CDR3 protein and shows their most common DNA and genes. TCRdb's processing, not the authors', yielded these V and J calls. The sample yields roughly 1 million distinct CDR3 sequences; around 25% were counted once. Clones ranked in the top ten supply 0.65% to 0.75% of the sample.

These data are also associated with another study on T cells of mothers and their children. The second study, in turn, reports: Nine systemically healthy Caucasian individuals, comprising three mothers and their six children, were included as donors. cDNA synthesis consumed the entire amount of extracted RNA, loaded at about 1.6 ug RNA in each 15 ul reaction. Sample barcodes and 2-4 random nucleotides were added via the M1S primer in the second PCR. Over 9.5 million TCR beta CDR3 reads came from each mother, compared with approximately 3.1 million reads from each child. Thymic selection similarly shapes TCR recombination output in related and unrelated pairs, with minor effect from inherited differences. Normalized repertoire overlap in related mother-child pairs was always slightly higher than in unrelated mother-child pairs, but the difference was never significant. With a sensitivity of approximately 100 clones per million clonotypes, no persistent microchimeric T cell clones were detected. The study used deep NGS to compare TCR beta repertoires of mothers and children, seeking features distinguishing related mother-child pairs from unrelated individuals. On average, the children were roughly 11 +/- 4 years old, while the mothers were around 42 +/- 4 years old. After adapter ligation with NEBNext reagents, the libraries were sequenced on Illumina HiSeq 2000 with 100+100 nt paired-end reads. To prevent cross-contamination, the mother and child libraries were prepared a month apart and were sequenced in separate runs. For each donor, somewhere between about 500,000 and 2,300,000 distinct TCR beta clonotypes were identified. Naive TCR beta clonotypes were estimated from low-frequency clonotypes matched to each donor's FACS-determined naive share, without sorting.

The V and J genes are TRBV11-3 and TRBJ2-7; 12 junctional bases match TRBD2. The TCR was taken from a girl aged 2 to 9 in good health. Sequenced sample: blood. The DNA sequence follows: TGTGCCAGCAGTTCCTTCCTACTAGCGGGGGGCCACTACGAGCAGTACTTC. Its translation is CASSSFLLAGGHYEQYF.